The 13 T cell receptor beta chains below all came from one sample that was sequenced in a study of Graves' ophthalmopathy and Graves' hyperthyroidism. The authors amplified TCR beta CDR3 regions, and they did so from RNA transcripts for repertoire sequencing. The library came from an HTBI-primed first-round RT-PCR and a second-round multiplex PCR. In TCRdb, the multiplex PCR reads were re-called with MiXCR into one record per CDR3 protein. Of roughly 700,000 distinct CDR3 sequences in the sample, 40% were seen once. Material for sequencing was peripheral blood. The receptors come from an adult man with Graves' ophthalmopathy.

About this clonotype itself: A single base separates this from a much larger clone, so it may be a read error. The chain has TRBV11-2 and TRBJ1-2; D is possibly TRBD1 (5 bases). The CDR3 is 14 amino acids. Germline-derived CDR1 and CDR2 are SGHAT and FQNNGV. The V end lost 8 bases, the J end lost 4 bases, and 17 bases lay between the germline ends. CDR3 sequence: CASGGWGRVYGYTF. The CDR3 nucleotides read TGTGCCAGCGGCGGCTGGGGCAGGGTCTATGGCTACACCTTC.

This clonotype was counted between two and nine times. The chain joins TRBV20-1 to TRBJ1-1, with 8 bases fitting TRBD1. Losses at the gene ends were 5 bases for V and 5 bases for J; bases not matched to a gene: 22. The CDR3 runs to 18 residues. Germline values: CDR1 DFQATT, CDR2 SNEGSKA (reference sequence). The CDR3 DNA sequence: TGCAGTGCTGTTTACTACCCCCCCTACGGACAGGGAGAGACTGAAGCTTTCTTT. It encodes CSAVYYPPYGQGETEAFF.

This chain's CDR3 is CASSAPTGKGQPQHF. DNA for the CDR3: TGTGCCAGCAGTGCTCCGACAGGGAAGGGCCAGCCCCAGCATTTT. V usage is TRBV2 and J usage is TRBJ1-5; 7 bases fit TRBD1. CDR1 and CDR2 from the germline V gene are SNHLY and FYNNEI. V was clipped by 4 bases and J by 7 bases; unmatched bases: 10. CDR3 size: 15 residues.

This clonotype was observed a few times. Compared with germline, one end of the junction differs, possibly owing to a read error. J is TRBJ2-5 and V is TRBV9; D gene unclear. Germline V gives CDR1 SGDLS, CDR2 YYNGEE. This CDR3 spans 14 amino acids. In DNA, the CDR3 is TGCGCCAGCAGCCAAGGCCCGGATCAAGAGACCCAGTACTTC. It translates to CASSQGPDQETQYF. Full variable domain (missing parts from reference TRBV9 and TRBJ2-5): DSGVTQTPKHLITATGQRVTLRCSPRSGDLSVYWYQQSLDQGLQFLIQYYNGEERAKGNILERFSAQQFPDLHSELNLSSLELGDSALYFCASSQGPDQETQYFGPGTRLLVL.

The V gene is TRBV14, the J gene TRBJ1-1, with 7 bases matching TRBD1. The length of the CDR3 is 17 residues. Germline V lookup: CDR1 SGHDN, CDR2 FVKESK. Trimming cost V 1 base and J 1 base; bases outside gene matches: 9. CDR3 DNA sequence: TGTGCCAGCAGCCAAGGTTCTCTGGGACAGAGGAACACTGAAGCTTTCTTT. Its protein is CASSQGSLGQRNTEAFF.

The genes are TRBV6-5 and TRBJ1-1; D may be TRBD1 (5 bases). CDR3 size: 14 residues. In germline, CDR1 is MNHEY, CDR2 SVGAGI. V lost 7 bases to trimming and J lost 1 base, with 13 bases between them. CDR3 protein: CASMQGRSNTEAFF. The CDR3 nucleotides read TGTGCCAGCATGCAGGGCAGATCGAACACTGAAGCTTTCTTT.

The CDR3 loop reads CASSFRGFGGSGEKLFF. CDR3 bases: TGTGCCAGCAGCTTCCGCGGGTTCGGAGGGAGTGGTGAAAAACTGTTTTTT. The rearrangement links TRBV7-2 to TRBJ1-4; D ambiguous. Trimming removed 3 bases at V and 7 bases at J, with 21 bases between. The CDR3 spans 17 residues. Germline V gene lookup returns CDR1 SGHTA and CDR2 FQGNSA. The full variable domain, rest sourced from reference TRBV7-2 and TRBJ1-4, is GAGVSQSPSNKVTEKGKDVELRCDPISGHTALYWYRQSLGQGLEFLIYFQGNSAPDKSGLPSDRFSAERTGGSVSTLTIQRTQQEDSAVYLCASSFRGFGGSGEKLFFGSGTQLSVL.

This clonotype showed up just a few times. The genes are TRBV11-2 and TRBJ1-4; D gene ambiguous. CDR3 length: 15 residues. Trimming stripped 4 bases from V and 5 bases from J, with 14 bases between. The germline V gene has CDR1 SGHAT and CDR2 FQNNGV. The CDR3: CASSSNSLANEKLFF. Written as DNA, the CDR3 is TGTGCCAGCAGCTCAAATTCTTTGGCGAATGAAAAACTGTTTTTT.

Concerning this clonotype: A much larger clonotype is one base distant, so this may be a read error. J is TRBJ2-5 and V is TRBV20-1, with 8 bases fitting TRBD1. CDR1 is DFQATT, CDR2 SNEGSKA, per germline (reference sequence). The CDR3 sequence is 14 residues long. With V trimmed by 5 bases and J by 2 bases, 7 bases remained unmatched. The CDR3, as DNA: TGCAGTGCTGAACAGGGGGTATGGCAAGAGACCCAGTACTTC. Amino acid sequence: CSAEQGVWQETQYF.

The sample holds a few counts of this clonotype. This sequence joins TRBV20-1 and TRBJ2-5; TRBD2 aligns across 13 bases. CDR3 length: 14 residues. Germline CDR1 is DFQATT and CDR2 is SNEGSKA (reference sequence). Trimming cost V 6 bases and J 5 bases; bases outside gene matches: 6. CDR3 loop: CSASGLAGVETQYF. For the CDR3, the DNA is TGCAGTGCCTCCGGACTAGCGGGGGTGGAGACCCAGTACTTC.

As concerns this clonotype: At one boundary the junction diverges from the germline segment, which might be a read error. This chain joins TRBV24-1 and TRBJ2-7, with TRBD1 matching over 7 bases. Per the germline V gene, CDR1 is KGHDR and CDR2 is SFDVKD. The CDR3 extends over 15 amino acids. The chain's CDR3 is CASSRPGTALGEQYF. The CDR3 bases are TGTGCCAGCAGTCGACCCGGGACAGCCTTGGGAGAGCAGTACTTC.

The rearrangement links TRBV4-2 to TRBJ1-6; D not resolved. Germline V lookup: CDR1 LGHNA, CDR2 YNFKEQ. Trimming pared 1 base from V and 7 bases from J, leaving 11 bases between. The CDR3 loop spans 15 amino acids. DNA of the CDR3: TGTGCCAGCAGCCAAGCAGGCAGCATAAATTCACCCCTCCACTTT. This translates into CASSQAGSINSPLHF.

Only a few counts were recorded for this clonotype. The CDR3 nucleotides read TGTGCCAGTAGAGTCTCTGGGCAGACCGGGGAGCTGTTTTTT. The encoded protein is CASRVSGQTGELFF. This sequence joins TRBV25-1 and TRBJ2-2; D gene ambiguous. CDR1 and CDR2 from the germline V gene are MGHDK and SYGVNS. The CDR3 loop spans 14 amino acids. Trimming removed 9 bases from V and 5 bases from J, with 16 bases in between.